These 11 T cell receptor beta chains came from one sample sequenced in a study of T cell changes during pregnancy in multiple sclerosis. Profiling relied on immunoSEQ multiplex PCR, and the TCRdb table lists in-frame clones only, not all of them. The data show about 40,000 clones, approximately 90% seen once. The specimen comprised peripheral blood, sampled before pregnancy. These receptors came from a female donor with multiple sclerosis, enrolled in a pregnancy study.

This chain uses TRBV18 with TRBJ2-5, with D perhaps matching TRBD2 (5 bases). The CDR3 consists of 19 residues. V was shortened by 5 bases and J by 1 base, with 26 bases between the two germline ends. Germline V gives CDR1 KGHSH, CDR2 LQKENI. The CDR3 sequence is CASSSLLGRAGIFQETQYF. CDR3 nucleotide sequence: TGTGCCAGCTCAAGCCTGCTTGGGCGGGCAGGCATATTCCAAGAGACCCAGTACTTC.

The chain is built from TRBV6-6 and TRBJ2-7; TRBD2 matches at 13 bases. The CDR3 length is 14 residues. CDR1 MNHNY and CDR2 SVGAGI come from the germline V gene (reference sequence). The ends lost 4 bases at V and 7 bases at J; junction bases unmatched: 4. The CDR3 is CASSSTSGRKEQYF. As DNA, the CDR3 is TGTGCCAGCAGTTCGACTAGCGGGAGGAAGGAGCAGTACTTC.

The V call is TRBV18, the J call TRBJ2-7, with 9 bases aligning to TRBD1. Germline-derived CDR1 and CDR2 are KGHSH and LQKENI. V was clipped by 3 bases and J by 6 bases; unmatched bases: 3. This CDR3 region has 13 residues. The CDR3 loop reads CASSPTDRGEQYF. Written as DNA, the CDR3 is TGTGCCAGCTCACCTACGGACAGGGGCGAGCAGTACTTC. The whole variable domain, filled in from reference TRBV18 and TRBJ2-7, reads NAGVMQNPRHLVRRRGQEARLRCSPMKGHSHVYWYRQLPEEGLKFMVYLQKENIIDESGMPKERFSAEFPKEGPSILRIQQVVRGDSAAYFCASSPTDRGEQYFGPGTRLTVT.

V usage is TRBV4-1 and J usage is TRBJ2-2; TRBD2 matches at 10 bases. The V gene's germline CDR1 is MGHRA and CDR2 YSYEKL. The CDR3 is 15 residues long. V gave up 2 bases and J gave up 5 bases; unmatched junction bases: 2. The CDR3 region has the DNA TGCGCCAGCAGCCAACCTAGCGGGAGAACCGGGGAGCTGTTTTTT. This translates into CASSQPSGRTGELFF.

The CDR3 DNA follows: TGTGCCAGTAGACCACTAGCGGGAGAACTCTATGAGCAGTTCTTC. Its protein is CASRPLAGELYEQFF. The genes are TRBV19 and TRBJ2-1; TRBD2 aligns across 11 bases. The trim removed 6 bases at V and 8 bases at J, leaving 9 bases unmatched. Germline CDR1 and CDR2: LNHDA and SQIVND (reference sequence). The CDR3 length is 15 residues.

This chain connects TRBV5-1 to TRBJ1-4; TRBD1 agrees at 10 bases. Per germline, CDR1 SGHRS and CDR2 YFSETQ. The length of the CDR3 is 16 residues. The ends lost 1 base at V and 7 bases at J; junction bases unmatched: 7. The CDR3 sequence: CASSLSFGTGVEKLFF. The CDR3 DNA follows: TGCGCCAGCAGCTTGTCCTTCGGGACAGGGGTTGAAAAACTGTTTTTT.

CDR3 coding DNA: TGTGCCAGCAGCGCCGGGACAGGGATGGAGACCCAGTACTTC. It yields the protein CASSAGTGMETQYF. The V and J genes are TRBV5-4 and TRBJ2-5; TRBD1 agrees at 9 bases. Germline V CDR1 and CDR2: SGHNT, YYREEE (reference sequence). The CDR3 has 14 amino acids. V lost 4 bases to trimming and J lost 5 bases; unmatched junction nucleotides: 6.

This chain connects TRBV5-4 to TRBJ2-5, with 16 bases aligning to TRBD2. V trimming: 0 bases; J trimming: 4 bases; junction bases outside the gene matches: 9. The germline V gene encodes CDR1 SGHNT and CDR2 YYREEE (reference sequence). The CDR3 has 19 amino acids. The DNA for the CDR3 is TGTGCCAGCAGCTTGGGAGGGACTAGCGGGAGGGCCCTCGGAGAGACCCAGTACTTC. As protein: CASSLGGTSGRALGETQYF.

This sequence joins TRBV5-1 and TRBJ2-5, with TRBD1 matching over 11 bases. CDR1 and CDR2 (germline): SGHRS, YFSETQ. This CDR3 has 15 residues. The V gene end was trimmed by 4 bases and the J gene end by 3 bases; junction bases not matched to a gene: 5. The CDR3 loop reads CASSKWTGGEETQYF. Written as DNA, the CDR3 is TGCGCCAGCAGCAAATGGACAGGGGGCGAAGAGACCCAGTACTTC.

The V gene is TRBV19, the J gene TRBJ1-2; D might be TRBD1 (5 bases). This CDR3 contains 14 residues. Germline assignment: CDR1 LNHDA and CDR2 SQIVND (reference sequence). Trimming pared 3 bases from V and 4 bases from J, leaving 12 bases between. This CDR3 is CASSIPGLSYGYTF. DNA for the CDR3: TGTGCCAGTAGTATCCCGGGACTTAGCTATGGCTACACCTTC.

The rearrangement joins TRBV6-1 to TRBJ2-1; D is perhaps TRBD1 (6 bases). From germline, CDR1 is MNHNS and CDR2 SASEGT. This CDR3 is built from 18 residues. V was pared by 0 bases and J by 0 bases, with 15 bases between. Written as DNA, the CDR3 is TGTGCCAGCAGTGAAGCGCAGAGGGGGTTGAGCTCCTACAATGAGCAGTTCTTC. Protein product: CASSEAQRGLSSYNEQFF.